This TCR beta chain was sequenced in a study of PD-1 blockade in classical Hodgkin lymphoma. The study, taken as a whole, reports: Newly diagnosed patients were said to have less baseline TCR diversity than healthy donors did. Unlike CD8+ TCR diversity, which did not rise significantly by C4D1, CD4+ TCR diversity did.

Specified time point: cycle 4 day 1 (C4D1), after more than five weeks of nivolumab. Each patient's relapse followed autologous stem cell transplantation, and brentuximab vedotin exposure varied. Points on this clone: Antigen unknown.

The germline V gene has CDR1 LNHNV and CDR2 YYDKDF (reference sequence). V lost 2 bases, J lost 2 bases, and 17 bases lay in between. The CDR3 contains 17 residues. Sequencing used immunoSEQ multiplex PCR; TCRdb keeps in-frame clones, though not all of them. Among around 50,000 clones, around 74% were seen once, and the ten largest hold approximately 12%. V gene TRBV15 combines with J gene TRBJ2-3, with D possibly being TRBD1 or TRBD2 (5 bases each). Sequences were derived from peripheral blood mononuclear cells (PBMCs), sampled before the fourth cycle of nivolumab. This TCR derives from a human donor with classical Hodgkin lymphoma. CDR3: CATSRTVRGQSTDTQYF. CDR3 nucleotide sequence: TGTGCCACCAGCAGAACCGTGAGGGGTCAATCCACAGATACGCAGTATTTT.